The T cell receptor (beta chain) described here comes from a study of cytomegalovirus exposure and HLA in healthy donors (dated by TCRdb to 2015 to 2018). Broadly, across the study: A later analysis indicated that the 110 or so validation repertoires were generated on the platform also employed for the approximately 700 repertoires of the first cohort. The study aimed to test whether cataloging public T cell receptors could reveal signatures of past pathogen exposure. To predict cytomegalovirus infection status, the study brought together high-throughput TCR immunosequencing, statistical association of individual TCRs with disease status, and machine learning. Besides the first cohort of more than 650 subjects, a separate validation cohort made up of 95 to 150 different subjects was used. Beyond this particular receptor, the publication reports: The authors suggested that the approach could potentially be generalized to other disease states and immunological phenotypes. The study gave a list of 150 to 200 TCR beta chains associated with cytomegalovirus. The classifier was reported to diagnose cytomegalovirus status with high specificity and sensitivity in both the original and validation cohorts. A later analysis had no HLA typing for the validation cohort, so co-occurrence there was scored across all 110 or so repertoires. In a later analysis, TCRs clustered in the first cohort were found to also tend to co-occur in the 100 to 150 validation repertoires, with approximately 95% of cluster scores above 0. In vitro tests confirmed that three of the cytomegalovirus-associated TCR beta chains recognize cytomegalovirus antigens. Most TCR sequences were seen in very few donors, while some public TCRs were found in many individuals.

The donors were included in the validation cohort of approximately 120 subjects, a group kept apart from the approximately 670-subject first cohort. The CDR3 contains 12 residues, cysteine and phenylalanine counted. Only the CDR3 region is kept as DNA, spanning 36 bases read in frame from base 1. The junction shows trimming of 6 bases on V and 7 bases on J, plus 12 bases between the germline ends. CDR1 and CDR2, looked up from the germline V gene, are SGHTA and FQGNSA. Turning to this clone: Which antigen it targets is not known. Base qualities were left out, and no much larger clone turns up one base away.

The library was built by means of the immunoSEQ multiplex PCR assay. In the source study's methods: A statistical classification framework was developed to diagnose cytomegalovirus status using the catalog of TCR beta chain sequences. The immuneACCESS repertoire file appears here via TCRdb, limited to in-frame rearrangements. These files lack a portion of the clones; in checked studies, under half of the deficit traces to unresolved V genes, and the cause of the others is not known. The V and J calls and clone size are taken from that table; D and trimming were inferred from the DNA. This sample has some 290,000 clones in its table, and approximately 85% of those were observed once. Of the sample, around 0.96% falls within the top ten clones.

The chain employs TRBV7-2 and TRBJ1-1; the D gene remains uncertain. The sample taken for sequencing was PBMCs. The receptor was isolated from a man younger than 45 in good health and CMV-seronegative. CDR3 protein: CASSPPLSEAFF. The sequence in DNA is TGTGCCAGCAGTCCTCCCCTTAGTGAAGCTTTCTTT.